This TCR beta chain was identified during a study of Graves' ophthalmopathy and Graves' hyperthyroidism. As for the study in general: Hyperthyroidism counted as stable given no ophthalmopathy within 18 months of follow-up. Study results and caveats: The authors also found most expanded thyroid clonotypes above 0.001 frequency in blood. The model reached 65% to 71% sensitivity and 72.22% specificity for predicting ophthalmopathy progression.

Amplification targeted the TCR beta CDR3 regions, with RNA transcripts as the source material. In the first round, RT-PCR was carried out with HTBI primers, and a multiplex PCR formed the second round. From the multiplex PCR reads, TCRdb called clonotypes with MiXCR, one entry per CDR3 protein. The data hold 900,000 to 1,200,000 distinct CDR3 sequences, with around a third observed a single time. Orbital computed tomography, together with clinical symptoms, serum thyroxine, TRAb and thyroid ultrasound, was used for diagnosis. This clonotype showed up many times. Its cognate antigen is unknown. The CDR3 sequence is 14 residues long. V was clipped by 2 bases and J by 5 bases, with 8 bases between them. CDR1 SGHKS and CDR2 YYEKEE come from the germline V gene (reference sequence).

Material: peripheral blood or thyroid tissue (not recorded which). The chain combines TRBV5-5 with TRBJ2-6; D might be TRBD1 (5 bases). The source of this sequence is an adult man with Graves' hyperthyroidism. The CDR3 loop is CASSFGHRANVLTF. The CDR3 DNA reads TGTGCCAGCAGCTTTGGACACCGGGCCAACGTCCTGACTTTC.